This entry lists 3 T cell receptor beta chains sequenced from one sample in a study of CD8 T cells in Susac syndrome. Reverse transcription used about 0.45 to 1 ug RNA and random hexamers. TCRdb re-analysed the immunoSEQ multiplex PCR reads in MiXCR, keeping a single row per CDR3 protein. Seen here are approximately 280,000 distinct CDR3 sequences, roughly 81% observed once, and the top ten hold about 0.11%. Input material: CD8+ T cells from PBMCs. These receptors all stem from a human donor with multiple sclerosis.

DNA of the CDR3: TGTGCCAGCAGCTCTCTCCCCTTTAATCCGAGGGATAGCAATCAGCCCCAGCATTTT. This sequence encodes CASSSLPFNPRDSNQPQHF. This chain connects TRBV7-2 to TRBJ1-5; D not resolved. The CDR3 is made up of 19 amino acids. Trimming pared 4 bases from V and 0 bases from J, leaving 22 bases between. Germline assignment: CDR1 SGHTA and CDR2 FQGNSA.

The DNA of the CDR3 is TGTGCCAGCAGCCCCAGGGACAGTCTAGCCAAAAACATTCAGTACTTC. Residues: CASSPRDSLAKNIQYF. V and J are TRBV7-2 and TRBJ2-4; TRBD1 matches at 7 bases. V was clipped by 5 bases and J by 0 bases; unmatched bases: 7. The CDR3 is 16 amino acids. The V gene's germline CDR1 is SGHTA and CDR2 FQGNSA. Together with reference TRBV7-2 and TRBJ2-4, the CDR3 gives the full variable domain: GAGVSQSPSNKVTEKGKDVELRCDPISGHTALYWYRQSLGQGLEFLIYFQGNSAPDKSGLPSDRFSAERTGGSVSTLTIQRTQQEDSAVYLCASSPRDSLAKNIQYFGAGTRLSVL.

This chain links TRBV27 with TRBJ2-7; D is uncertain. Trimming stripped 11 bases from V and 5 bases from J, with 13 bases between. CDR3 length: 11 residues. CDR1 is MNHEY, CDR2 SMNVEV, per germline (reference sequence). The CDR3 is CASCGNHEQYF. CDR3 bases: TGTGCCTCGTGTGGGAACCACGAGCAGTACTTC.